The 5 T cell receptor beta chains below all came from one sample that was sequenced in a study of tumor-infiltrating lymphocytes in primary liver carcinoma. The source material, 20-30 mg of unsorted bulk tissue, was used to co-extract RNA and DNA. Researchers generated TCR beta cDNA from 500 ng of total RNA, relying on a constant-region primer. The TCR beta library was amplified through three nested multiplex PCR rounds in a modified ARM-PCR procedure. TRBV1-TRBV30 forward primers and a C-beta reverse primer were used in the first two PCR rounds, which each ran for about 11 cycles. From the multiplex PCR reads, TCRdb called clonotypes with MiXCR, one entry per CDR3 protein. This table has 20,000 to 25,000 distinct CDR3 sequences, about 65% appearing once. The sample comprised liver tumor tissue from sampling region 1. Subset denoted: tumor region T1, superior pole. The receptors were sampled from a man in his forties with primary liver carcinoma and hepatitis B virus infection.

This clonotype was seen a handful of times. The chain is built from TRBV20-1 and TRBJ2-4, with TRBD1 matching over 7 bases. Germline assignment: CDR1 DFQATT and CDR2 SNEGSKA (reference sequence). The CDR3 consists of 15 residues. V shed 3 bases, J shed 3 bases, and the junction held 8 bases outside the gene matches. This CDR3 is CSASPHRGGKNIQYF. The DNA for the CDR3 is TGCAGTGCTAGCCCTCACAGGGGCGGCAAAAACATTCAGTACTTC.

In regard to this clonotype: This is likely a read error, given that the CDR3 carries no conserved phenylalanine or tryptophan at its end. The V call is TRBV12-5, the J call TRBJ2-3; D may be TRBD2 (5 bases). V was pared by 7 bases and J by 8 bases, with 19 bases between. Germline-derived CDR1 and CDR2 are LGHNT and FRNRAP. This CDR3 region has 14 residues. The CDR3 region is CASAVQLGVLTQYY. The CDR3, as DNA: TGTGCTAGTGCCGTCCAACTAGGAGTACTTACGCAGTATTAT.

On this clonotype itself: The junction departs from the called germline gene at one end, perhaps through a read error. The V and J genes are TRBV7-9 and TRBJ2-7; D perhaps matches TRBD2 (5 bases). Looked up from germline, CDR1 is SEHNR and CDR2 is FQNEAQ (reference sequence). The CDR3 loop spans 14 amino acids. CDR3 DNA: TGTGCCAGCAGCTTAGAAGGAGGCGGCTACGATCAGTACTTC. Translation gives CASSLEGGGYDQYF.

The chain links TRBV28 to TRBJ1-2; the D gene is possibly TRBD1 (6 bases). Per the germline V gene, CDR1 is MDHEN and CDR2 is SYDVKM. The ends were cut back, 7 bases at V and 2 bases at J, with 26 bases in the middle. This CDR3 has 18 residues. CDR3 in amino acids: CASNTRWGGASGNYGYTF. The CDR3 DNA is TGTGCCAGCAACACTCGTTGGGGGGGGGCGTCGGGAAACTATGGCTACACCTTC.

Sample share makes this clonotype medium-sized (0.01 to 0.1%). This chain links TRBV6-6 with TRBJ2-7; 11 bases align to TRBD2. The germline gives CDR1 MNHNY, CDR2 SVGAGI (reference sequence). J gave up 4 bases and V 2 bases, and 4 bases lay outside the gene matches. The CDR3 totals 15 residues. As DNA, the CDR3 is TGTGCCAGCAGTTACGGGGCTAGCGGGAGGTACGAGCAGTACTTC. Protein product: CASSYGASGRYEQYF.